One and the same sample provided the 12 T cell receptor beta chains below, sequenced in a study of identical twins. Each CDR3 protein is one row after TCRdb ran MiXCR on the 5' RACE reads. The profile shows about 690,000 distinct CDR3 sequences, 21% of them singletons. These data were also filed under a second study, of T cells expressing NK-cell markers.

Sequenced material: PBMCs. Every receptor here comes from a woman aged 18-35 years in good health.

This clonotype was found a few times. This chain connects TRBV24-1 to TRBJ2-1; 8 nucleotides line up with TRBD1. The germline V gene has CDR1 KGHDR and CDR2 SFDVKD. This CDR3 contains 16 residues. The V segment lost 1 base and the J segment 10 bases; nucleotides outside the gene matches: 11. The CDR3 spells CATSDLGPSRTGEQFF. The CDR3 DNA reads TGTGCCACCAGTGATTTAGGGCCTAGCCGGACAGGGGAGCAGTTCTTC.

V gene TRBV10-3 combines with J gene TRBJ2-5, with D possibly being TRBD1 (6 bases). The CDR3 runs to 13 residues. Trimming removed 8 bases from V and 1 base from J, with 11 bases in between. The germline V gene has CDR1 ENHRY and CDR2 SYGVKD. CDR3 bases: TGTGCCATCCGTTGGGACACCCAAGAGACCCAGTACTTC. Encoded protein: CAIRWDTQETQYF.

The chain recombines TRBV5-6 with TRBJ1-3, with unresolved D. This CDR3 is built from 16 residues. V lost 5 bases to trimming and J lost 0 bases, with 15 bases between them. Per the germline V gene, CDR1 is SGHDT and CDR2 is YYEEEE. For the CDR3, the DNA is TGTGCCAGCAGTTGGGGTGGCGGTAACTCTGGAAACACCATATATTTT. Residues: CASSWGGGNSGNTIYF.

The V call is TRBV24-1, the J call TRBJ2-1; the match to TRBD1 covers 7 bases. V gave up 4 bases and J gave up 8 bases; unmatched junction bases: 7. Germline values: CDR1 KGHDR, CDR2 SFDVKD. The length of the CDR3 is 14 residues. CDR3 bases: TGTGCCACCAGTGACTCCGACAGGGTCTATGAGCAGTTCTTC. This translates into CATSDSDRVYEQFF.

The chain employs TRBV7-2 and TRBJ2-1, with 9 bases lining up with TRBD1. J was trimmed by 4 bases and V by 5 bases; bases with no gene match: 6. Looked up from germline, CDR1 is SGHTA and CDR2 is FQGNSA. This CDR3 spans 15 amino acids. The CDR3 coding sequence is TGTGCCAGCAGCCCAACAGGGGGCGGTTACAATGAGCAGTTCTTC. Translated, it gives CASSPTGGGYNEQFF.

The CDR3: CASRLDGNTGELFF. The CDR3 region has the DNA TGTGCCAGCAGGCTGGACGGGAACACCGGGGAGCTGTTTTTT. The chain employs TRBV6-1 and TRBJ2-2; no definite D call. This CDR3 is built from 14 residues. Germline V gene lookup returns CDR1 MNHNS and CDR2 SASEGT. Trimming removed 6 bases from V and 1 base from J, with 9 bases in between.

This clonotype was picked up many times. An end of the junction does not agree with germline; a read error may underlie this. V usage is TRBV18 and J usage is TRBJ2-7; D possibly corresponds to TRBD2 (8 bases). The germline V gene encodes CDR1 KGHSH and CDR2 LQKENI. This CDR3 spans 12 amino acids. The CDR3 DNA reads TGTGCCAGCTCACCGGATAGCGGGACAGTAGTATTC. Protein: CASSPDSGTVVF. Complete variable domain (other parts from reference TRBV18 and TRBJ2-7): NAGVMQNPRHLVRRRGQEARLRCSPMKGHSHVYWYRQLPEEGLKFMVYLQKENIIDESGMPKERFSAEFPKEGPSILRIQQVVRGDSAAYFCASSPDSGTVVFGPGTRLTVT.

The DNA for the CDR3 is TGTGCCAGCAGGCAACGGGCGGGGCCCAACACCGGGGAGCTGTTTTTT. It translates to CASRQRAGPNTGELFF. The V gene is TRBV12-3 or TRBV12-4, the J gene TRBJ2-2; D is perhaps TRBD2 (6 bases). V gave up 6 bases and J gave up 2 bases, with 16 bases separating them. This CDR3 contains 16 residues.

This clonotype was recorded many times. The chain combines TRBV12-3 or TRBV12-4 with TRBJ2-1, with 7 nucleotides matching TRBD2. V shed 7 bases, J shed 3 bases, and the junction held 9 bases outside the gene matches. CDR3 size: 15 residues. For the CDR3, the DNA is TGTGCCAGCAACCTAGCGGAACCAAACTACAATGAGCAGTTCTTC. This translates into CASNLAEPNYNEQFF.

The chain recombines TRBV27 with TRBJ2-7, with unresolved D. V was pared by 4 bases and J by 1 base, with 14 bases between. The germline V gene has CDR1 MNHEY and CDR2 SMNVEV (reference sequence). The CDR3 spans 15 residues. CDR3 bases: TGTGCCAGCAGTTATTCCTGGGGTCGGTCCTACGAGCAGTACTTC. It yields the protein CASSYSWGRSYEQYF.

This clonotype has a handful of counts. This sequence joins TRBV20-1 and TRBJ2-1, with 10 bases that match TRBD2. J was trimmed by 9 bases and V by 6 bases; bases with no gene match: 11. The CDR3 consists of 14 residues. Germline loops: CDR1 DFQATT, CDR2 SNEGSKA (reference sequence). CDR3 in amino acids: CSATLSSGSSEQFF. CDR3 nucleotides: TGCAGTGCCACATTGTCTAGCGGGAGTAGTGAGCAGTTCTTC.

The rearrangement uses TRBV20-1 and TRBJ2-3; TRBD2 might be the D (6 bases). The germline CDR1 and CDR2 sequences are DFQATT and SNEGSKA (reference sequence). V lost 5 bases, J lost 2 bases, and 14 bases lay in between. This CDR3 has 14 amino acids. Written as DNA, the CDR3 is TGCAGTGCTGGAGTAGCGGAAGACACAGATACGCAGTATTTT. As protein: CSAGVAEDTDTQYF.